The text below deals with one T cell receptor (beta chain). The CDR3 loop spans 13 amino acids. The ends were cut back, 0 bases at V and 5 bases at J, with 7 bases in the middle. Germline loops: CDR1 SGHNT, CDR2 YENEEA. The table came from immunoSEQ multiplex PCR; TCRdb's copy has only in-frame clones and leaves some out. This table has roughly 70,000 clones, 90% to 95% appearing once. The data stem from a study of technical replicates of blood from a handful of donors. This sequence originates from a human donor in good health. Some clones in this sample may be carry-over from other donors' samples. The specimen sequenced was PBMCs. V and J are TRBV11-3 and TRBJ2-5; TRBD2 might be the D (6 bases). The CDR3 DNA reads as TGTGCCAGCAGCTTAGATCGGGAGGAGACCCAGTACTTC. Protein sequence: CASSLDREETQYF.